The 18 T cell receptor beta chains below were found in one sample sequenced in a study of blood T cell repertoires in COVID-19. The repertoire was sequenced with immunoSEQ multiplex PCR; TCRdb's copy has only in-frame clones and lacks some. The top ten hold 5% to 6.5% of the sample, which has about 200,000 clones, 70% to 90% seen once. Sequencing used peripheral blood. These receptors were taken from a man aged 40-55 years with active or convalescent COVID-19.

In its sample, this clone was seen a few times. Other DNA sequences in this specimen translate into the identical CDR3. The chain combines TRBV7-3 with TRBJ1-1; a weak D match, TRBD1 (5 bases). The CDR3 consists of 13 residues. CDR1 is SGHTA and CDR2 is FQGTGA in the germline V gene. V was trimmed by 3 bases and J by 2 bases, leaving 7 bases between them. The CDR3 protein is CASSLQGNTEAFF. The CDR3 DNA follows: TGTGCCAGCAGCTTGCAGGGAAACACTGAAGCTTTCTTT.

V is TRBV18 and J is TRBJ2-2; TRBD1 matches 8 bases. V shed 3 bases and J 1 base; nucleotides not matched to a gene: 1. The CDR3 has 15 amino acids. Germline V CDR1 and CDR2: KGHSH, LQKENI. As DNA, the CDR3 is TGTGCCAGCTCACCCGGGACAGGGAACACCGGGGAGCTGTTTTTT. Translated: CASSPGTGNTGELFF.

The chain links TRBV6-5 to TRBJ1-2; the match to TRBD1 covers 8 bases. Trimming cost V 5 bases and J 4 bases; bases outside gene matches: 9. This CDR3 has 15 amino acids. The germline gives CDR1 MNHEY, CDR2 SVGAGI. Here the CDR3 DNA reads TGTGCCAGCAGTCCCCGACGGGGGACAGGCTATGGCTACACCTTC. It translates to CASSPRRGTGYGYTF.

This clone was seen a few times. The chain couples TRBV30 to TRBJ2-3; D might be TRBD1 (6 bases). The ends were cut back, 0 bases at V and 2 bases at J, with 18 bases in the middle. The CDR3 extends over 17 amino acids. Germline V gives CDR1 GTSNPN, CDR2 SVGIG (reference sequence). The CDR3 here is CAWSVQGAASTTDTQYF. In DNA, the CDR3 is TGTGCCTGGAGTGTACAGGGCGCGGCTTCCACCACAGATACGCAGTATTTT.

The chain employs TRBV27 and TRBJ2-1; D perhaps matches TRBD2 (6 bases). CDR3 length: 16 residues. Germline CDR1 MNHEY, CDR2 SMNVEV (reference sequence). Trimming stripped 7 bases from V and 1 base from J, with 17 bases between. CDR3 in amino acids: CASTSKGLLSYNEQFF. For the CDR3, the DNA is TGTGCCAGCACCTCCAAGGGACTTCTTTCCTACAATGAGCAGTTCTTC.

This clone was observed a single time. The chain joins TRBV19 to TRBJ1-5, with 9 positions matching TRBD1. J lost 5 bases, V lost 4 bases, and 3 bases had no gene match. The CDR3 covers 14 residues. CDR1 is LNHDA and CDR2 is SQIVND in the germline V gene (reference sequence). The CDR3 loop reads CASSKGTGHQPQHF. The DNA of the CDR3 is TGTGCCAGTAGTAAAGGGACAGGGCATCAGCCCCAGCATTTT.

The J gene is TRBJ1-1, the V gene TRBV12-3 or TRBV12-4; D gene ambiguous. Trimming took 2 bases from V and 4 from J, leaving 8 bases between them. The CDR3 extends over 13 amino acids. The CDR3 sequence: CASSLHPITEAFF. In nucleotides, the CDR3 is TGTGCCAGCAGTTTACACCCTATCACTGAAGCTTTCTTT.

In this sample, this clone turned up once. The V and J genes are TRBV2 and TRBJ1-4; 7 bases map to TRBD1. Per the germline V gene, CDR1 is SNHLY and CDR2 is FYNNEI. The CDR3 is 14 amino acids. With 10 bases clipped from V and 4 bases from J, the junction kept 9 bases outside the gene matches. CDR3 sequence: CATSRGQGNEKLFF. The CDR3 DNA reads as TGTGCCACCTCGAGGGGGCAGGGTAATGAAAAACTGTTTTTT.

V and J are TRBV24-1 and TRBJ2-7; TRBD1 matches at 7 bases. Germline CDR1 KGHDR, CDR2 SFDVKD. J gave up 0 bases and V 3 bases, and 10 bases lay outside the gene matches. The CDR3 is 17 residues long. The CDR3: CATSDLTIQGSSYEQYF. Here the CDR3 DNA reads TGTGCCACCAGTGATCTAACCATACAGGGGAGCTCCTACGAGCAGTACTTC.

V is TRBV6-5 and J is TRBJ2-2; 9 nucleotides match TRBD2. V was pared by 0 bases and J by 13 bases, with 0 bases of the junction left unmatched. Germline V gene data show CDR1 as MNHEY and CDR2 as SVGAGI. CDR3 size: 12 residues. CDR3 in amino acids: CASSYSAGGLFF. The CDR3 coding sequence is TGTGCCAGCAGTTACTCAGCGGGAGGGCTGTTTTTT.

The chain carries TRBV13 and TRBJ2-1; 7 bases fit TRBD2. This CDR3 contains 15 residues. Germline trimming cut 5 bases from V and 4 bases from J; bases unmatched to any gene: 8. The germline V gene has CDR1 PRHDT and CDR2 FYEKMQ (reference sequence). The CDR3 bases are TGTGCCAGCAGCCGTAGCGGGCTAACTTACAATGAGCAGTTCTTC. It specifies CASSRSGLTYNEQFF. Combining the CDR3 with reference TRBV13 and TRBJ2-1 gives the whole variable domain AAGVIQSPRHLIKEKRETATLKCYPIPRHDTVYWYQQGPGQDPQFLISFYEKMQSDKGSIPDRFSAQQFSDYHSELNMSSLELGDSALYFCASSRSGLTYNEQFFGPGTRLTVL.

The chain joins TRBV5-3 to TRBJ1-5; TRBD1 might be the D (5 bases). TRBV5-3 falls under the ORF class, with uncertain function. The CDR3 contains 15 residues. V lost 1 base, J lost 6 bases, and 14 bases lay in between. CDR3 DNA sequence: TGTGCCAGAAGCTTGCTGCGGGGCCGGGGTCAGCCCCAGCATTTT. Its translation is CARSLLRGRGQPQHF.

This clone was seen once. J is TRBJ2-1 and V is TRBV7-9, with D tentatively TRBD1 (6 bases). CDR3 size: 13 residues. Germline lookup yields CDR1 SEHNR and CDR2 FQNEAQ (reference sequence). Trimming left V 5 bases short and J 6 bases short, with 11 bases between. The CDR3 nucleotides read TGTGCCAGCAGCCGGGACATATCCAATGAGCAGTTCTTC. Translating gives CASSRDISNEQFF.

CDR3 bases: TGTGCCAGCAGTTACGGGAGAACCACTAACTATGGCTACACCTTC. It yields the protein CASSYGRTTNYGYTF. V usage is TRBV6-5 and J usage is TRBJ1-2; D not resolved. The CDR3 extends over 15 amino acids. The V end was cut by 2 bases, the J end by 0 bases, with 10 bases between. Germline V gene data show CDR1 as MNHEY and CDR2 as SVGAGI.

The chain links TRBV3-1 (or the pseudogene TRBV3-2) to TRBJ1-4; 10 nucleotides align to TRBD1. This CDR3 region has 15 residues. Germline V lookup: CDR1 LGHDT, CDR2 YNNKEL (reference sequence). With V trimmed by 6 bases and J by 8 bases, 9 bases remained unmatched. The CDR3 loop is CASRRTGTGEEKLFF. In nucleotides, the CDR3 is TGTGCCAGCAGACGCACCGGGACAGGGGAGGAAAAACTGTTTTTT.

The J gene is TRBJ1-1, the V gene TRBV7-2; 10 nucleotides align to TRBD1. The CDR3 is 15 residues long. Germline lookup yields CDR1 SGHTA and CDR2 FQGNSA. V was clipped by 5 bases and J by 1 base; unmatched bases: 4. The CDR3, as DNA: TGTGCCAGCAGCCCAAGACAGGGGGCGAACACTGAAGCTTTCTTT. Encoded protein: CASSPRQGANTEAFF.

The genes are TRBV7-9 and TRBJ2-7, with D possibly being TRBD2 (6 bases). V was trimmed by 2 bases and J by 5 bases, leaving 13 bases between them. Per germline, CDR1 SEHNR and CDR2 FQNEAQ (reference sequence). CDR3 length: 14 residues. Written as DNA, the CDR3 is TGTGCCAGCAGCTTATTTGGGGGGAGAGACGAGCAGTACTTC. Protein: CASSLFGGRDEQYF.

This clone has a single count. The V gene is TRBV7-3, the J gene TRBJ2-2; possible D gene TRBD1, 5 bases. Trimming removed 3 bases from V and 7 bases from J, with 9 bases in between. This CDR3 is built from 13 residues. The germline V gene has CDR1 SGHTA and CDR2 FQGTGA. The chain's CDR3 is CASSLQGNGELFF. As DNA, the CDR3 is TGTGCCAGCAGCTTGCAGGGCAACGGGGAGCTGTTTTTT.